Listed here is a single T cell receptor (beta chain). Its matching antigen is unknown. General study results and limits: Tumor memory CD4+ T cell TCR gene usage was found to cluster with blood and lymph node memory CD4+ cells and with lymph node naive CD4+ cells.

Semi-nested PCR with Nested Universal Primer A followed constant-region reverse priming of full-length variable regions. TCRdb re-derived calls from the 5' RACE reads in MiXCR, one entry per CDR3 protein. The sample consists of more than 55,000 distinct CDR3 sequences, roughly 28% of them appearing once. The CDR3 is 14 residues long. Trimming took off 4 bases at V and 9 bases at J, with 14 bases between the two ends. Germline V gene lookup returns CDR1 SGHDT and CDR2 YYEEEE. Treg sorting used a CD4+CD25+CD127-/low gate. This TCR came from a female donor with breast cancer. The V call is TRBV5-6, the J call TRBJ1-6; TRBD1 might be the D (6 bases). The sequenced material came from tumor-infiltrating Tregs sorted from the breast tumor. In DNA, the CDR3 is TGTGCCAGCAGCCTCGGACAGTACCCTTCACCCCTCCACTTT. It specifies CASSLGQYPSPLHF.